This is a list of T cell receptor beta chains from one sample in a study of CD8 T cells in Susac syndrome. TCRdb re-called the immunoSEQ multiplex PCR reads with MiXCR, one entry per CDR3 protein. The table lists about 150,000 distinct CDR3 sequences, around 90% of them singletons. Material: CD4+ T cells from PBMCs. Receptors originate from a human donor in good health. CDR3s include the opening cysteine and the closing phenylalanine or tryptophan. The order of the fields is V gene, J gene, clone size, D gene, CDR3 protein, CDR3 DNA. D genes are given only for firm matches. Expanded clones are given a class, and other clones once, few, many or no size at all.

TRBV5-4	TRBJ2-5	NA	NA	CASSFWRGPQETQYF	TGTGCCAGCAGCTTTTGGCGGGGGCCTCAAGAGACCCAGTACTTC
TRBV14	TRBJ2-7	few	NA	CASSQGSMKQYF	TGTGCCAGCAGCCAGGGGAGCATGAAGCAGTACTTC
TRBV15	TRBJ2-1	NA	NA	CATSPIPNEQFF	TGTGCCACCAGCCCGATACCCAATGAGCAGTTCTTC
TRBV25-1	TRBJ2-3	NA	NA	CASRGPLSTDTQYF	TGTGCCAGCAGAGGACCACTCTCCACAGATACGCAGTATTTT
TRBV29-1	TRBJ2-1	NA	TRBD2	CSVAVFGTSGVNEQFF	TGCAGCGTTGCCGTTTTCGGGACTAGCGGGGTCAATGAGCAGTTCTTC
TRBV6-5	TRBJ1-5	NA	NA	CASRERGSNQPQHF	TGTGCCAGCAGAGAGAGGGGTAGCAATCAGCCCCAGCATTTT
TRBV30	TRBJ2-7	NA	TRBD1	CAWMGQGFSYEQYF	TGTGCCTGGATGGGACAGGGGTTCTCCTACGAGCAGTACTTC
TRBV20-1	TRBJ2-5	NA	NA	CSALEATQYF	TGCAGTGCCCTAGAGGCGACCCAGTACTTC
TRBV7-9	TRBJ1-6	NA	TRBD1	CASSLRTGTVDSPLHF	TGTGCCAGCAGCTTACGGACAGGAACAGTGGATTCACCCCTCCACTTT
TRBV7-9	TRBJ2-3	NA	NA	CASSKNSDTQYF	TGTGCCAGCAGCAAGAACTCAGATACGCAGTATTTT
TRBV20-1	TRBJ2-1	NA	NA	CSYLEGNEQFF	TGCAGTTATCTGGAGGGCAATGAGCAGTTCTTC
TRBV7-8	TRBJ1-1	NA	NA	CASSRGVAEAFF	TGTGCCAGCAGTCGGGGGGTGGCTGAAGCTTTCTTT
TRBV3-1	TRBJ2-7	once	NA	CASSHGYEQYF	TGTGCCAGCAGCCATGGTTACGAGCAGTACTTC
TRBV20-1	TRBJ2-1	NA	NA	CSARVSVAVGYNEQFF	TGCAGTGCTAGAGTCTCAGTTGCAGTGGGCTACAATGAGCAGTTCTTC
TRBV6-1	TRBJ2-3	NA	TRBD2	CASNSGPSGNPDTQYF	TGTGCCAGCAACTCAGGGCCTAGCGGGAACCCAGATACGCAGTATTTT
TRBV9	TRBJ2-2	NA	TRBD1	CASSVRGDRDLGELFF	TGTGCCAGCAGCGTGAGGGGGGACAGGGACTTAGGGGAGCTGTTTTTT
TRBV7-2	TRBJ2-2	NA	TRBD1	CASSPGQGRTGELFF	TGTGCCAGCAGCCCGGGACAGGGTCGGACCGGGGAGCTGTTTTTT
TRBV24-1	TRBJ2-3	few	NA	CATSDYGHGTDTQYF	TGTGCCACCAGTGATTACGGACACGGCACAGATACGCAGTATTTT
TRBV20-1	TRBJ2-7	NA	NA	CSARGDGGSYEQYF	TGCAGTGCTAGAGGTGACGGAGGGTCCTACGAGCAGTACTTC
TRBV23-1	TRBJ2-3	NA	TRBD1	CASSLHRDRGRTDTQYF	TGCGCCAGCAGTCTTCATCGGGACAGGGGGCGTACAGATACGCAGTATTTT
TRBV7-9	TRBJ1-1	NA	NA	CASSRLIATNTEAFF	TGTGCCAGCAGCCGCTTGATAGCGACGAACACTGAAGCTTTCTTT
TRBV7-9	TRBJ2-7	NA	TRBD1	CASSPRTGGAYEQYF	TGTGCCAGCAGCCCCAGAACAGGGGGAGCCTACGAGCAGTACTTC
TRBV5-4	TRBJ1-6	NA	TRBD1	CASSLAYQGALSPLHF	TGTGCCAGCAGCTTGGCCTACCAGGGGGCGCTTTCACCCCTCCACTTT
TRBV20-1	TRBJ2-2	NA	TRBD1	CSARDPGGRTGELFF	TGCAGTGCTAGAGATCCAGGGGGCCGGACCGGGGAGCTGTTTTTT
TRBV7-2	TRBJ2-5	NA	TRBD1	CASSLVAGGMETQYF	TGTGCCAGCAGCTTAGTGGCAGGGGGAATGGAGACCCAGTACTTC
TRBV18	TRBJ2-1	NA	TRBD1	CASSPPGQGPYNEQFF	TGTGCCAGCTCACCCCCCGGACAGGGGCCCTACAATGAGCAGTTCTTC
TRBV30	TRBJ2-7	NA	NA	CAWSFAYEQYF	TGTGCCTGGAGTTTCGCCTACGAGCAGTACTTC
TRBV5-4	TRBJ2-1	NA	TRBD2	CASSSGTSGNYNEQFF	TGTGCCAGCAGTTCCGGGACTAGCGGGAATTACAATGAGCAGTTCTTC
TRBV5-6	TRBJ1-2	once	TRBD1	CASSLRDRAIAGYTF	TGTGCCAGCAGCCTCCGGGACAGGGCGATTGCTGGCTACACCTTC
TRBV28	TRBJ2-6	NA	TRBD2	CATSGGISSGANVLTF	TGTGCCACTAGCGGGGGAATTTCCTCTGGGGCCAACGTCCTGACTTTC
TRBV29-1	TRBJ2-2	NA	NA	CSVAPPTTTGELFF	TGCAGCGTTGCCCCCCCAACCACCACCGGGGAGCTGTTTTTT
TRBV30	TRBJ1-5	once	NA	CAWSRAGTTNQPQHF	TGTGCCTGGAGTAGAGCCGGGACAACGAATCAGCCCCAGCATTTT
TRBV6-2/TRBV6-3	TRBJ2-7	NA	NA	CASSSRGGYEQYF	TGTGCCAGCAGTTCCAGGGGCGGCTACGAGCAGTACTTC
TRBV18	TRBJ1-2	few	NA	CASSPGENYGYTF	TGTGCCAGCTCACCAGGAGAGAACTATGGCTACACCTTC
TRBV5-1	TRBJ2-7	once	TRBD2	CASSRDLAGDSYEQYF	TGCGCCAGCAGCCGTGACCTAGCGGGTGATTCCTACGAGCAGTACTTC
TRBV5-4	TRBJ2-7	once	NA	CASSLGGWDEQYF	TGTGCCAGCAGCTTGGGCGGGTGGGACGAGCAGTACTTC
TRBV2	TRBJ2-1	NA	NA	CASRTEAFYNEQFF	TGTGCCAGTCGGACAGAAGCATTTTACAATGAGCAGTTCTTC
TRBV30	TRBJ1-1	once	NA	CAWSKFGRDTEAFF	TGTGCCTGGAGTAAATTCGGGAGGGACACTGAAGCTTTCTTT
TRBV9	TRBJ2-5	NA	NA	CASSVRLGETQYF	TGTGCCAGCAGCGTAAGGTTGGGGGAGACCCAGTACTTC
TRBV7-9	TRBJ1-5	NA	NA	CASSRDRQPQHF	TGTGCCAGCAGCCGCGACAGGCAGCCCCAGCATTTT
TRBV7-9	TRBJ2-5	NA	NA	CASSLGPGSGRETQYF	TGTGCCAGCAGCTTAGGTCCAGGCTCAGGTCGAGAGACCCAGTACTTC
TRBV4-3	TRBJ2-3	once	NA	CASSPTKMSTDTQYF	TGCGCCAGCAGCCCCACTAAGATGAGCACAGATACGCAGTATTTT
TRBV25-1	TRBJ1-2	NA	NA	CASSPGEYGYTF	TGTGCCAGCAGTCCAGGGGAATATGGCTACACCTTC
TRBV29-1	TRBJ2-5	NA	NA	CSVDRQGGTQETQYF	TGCAGCGTTGACCGGCAGGGGGGGACACAGGAGACCCAGTACTTC
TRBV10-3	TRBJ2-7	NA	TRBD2	CAISVGSGVGGEQYF	TGTGCCATCAGTGTCGGGAGCGGGGTTGGAGGGGAGCAGTACTTC
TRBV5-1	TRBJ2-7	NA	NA	CASSLEWGGHEQYF	TGCGCCAGCAGCTTGGAATGGGGGGGCCACGAGCAGTACTTC